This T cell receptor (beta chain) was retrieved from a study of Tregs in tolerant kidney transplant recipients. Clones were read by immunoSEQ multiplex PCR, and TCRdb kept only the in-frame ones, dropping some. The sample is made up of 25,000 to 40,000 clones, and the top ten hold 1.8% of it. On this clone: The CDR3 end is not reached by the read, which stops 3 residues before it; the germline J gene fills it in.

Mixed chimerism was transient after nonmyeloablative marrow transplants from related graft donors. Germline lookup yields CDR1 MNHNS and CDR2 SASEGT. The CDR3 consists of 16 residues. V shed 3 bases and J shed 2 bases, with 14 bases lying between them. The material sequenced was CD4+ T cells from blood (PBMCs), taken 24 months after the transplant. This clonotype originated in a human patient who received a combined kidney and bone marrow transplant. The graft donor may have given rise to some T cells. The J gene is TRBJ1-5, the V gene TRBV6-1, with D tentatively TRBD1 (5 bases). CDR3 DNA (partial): TGTGCCAGCAGTGAGCTTGGGGTAGGGGGCAATCAGCCC. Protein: CASSELGVGGNQP. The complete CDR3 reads CASSELGVGGNQPQHF.